Sequencing of this T cell receptor beta chain was carried out in a study of T-cell reconstitution after alpha-beta-depleted transplantation in children (TCRdb year 2016). Looking at the study overall: T-cell immune reconstitution after TCRalphabeta/CD19-depleted allogeneic hematopoietic cell transplantation in children was quantitatively tracked in the study by means of TCR repertoire profiling.

This clonotype was seen more than once but under ten times. Its antigen has not been determined. No much larger clone is present one base from it, and per-base qualities are unavailable. Reading the germline V gene (reference sequence) gives CDR1 LNHNV and CDR2 YYDKDF. The CDR3 has 15 amino acids, counting the end cysteine and phenylalanine. Solely the CDR3 DNA is kept, with 45 bases framed from the first base. V loses 0 bases at its end and J loses 7 bases; junction bases beyond the gene matches: 2. Receptor amplification or capture employed PCR. The run used an Illumina HiSeq 2500. Molecular barcoding was employed in the preparation of TCR libraries, with unique molecular identifiers being used to normalize TCRbeta repertoire quantification. TCRdb reanalyzed the raw reads on its own, using fastp at Q25 for trimming and MiXCR for clone calling, and kept in-frame beta chains. A single entry per CDR3 protein holds the most common genes and DNA from its merged rows. The sample has about 610,000 distinct CDR3 sequences on record, roughly a tenth of them singletons. Less than 5% of the sample lies in the top ten.

The TCR sequence derives from a human donor who donated a stem cell graft to a child with acute myeloid leukemia. Sample: PBMCs from the stem cell graft donor, taken from the stem cell graft. The sequence links TRBV15 to TRBJ1-5; 11 junctional bases match TRBD1. The CDR3: CATSRDGTGGQPQHF. The nucleotide sequence reads TGTGCCACCAGCAGAGATGGGACAGGGGGGCAGCCCCAGCATTTT. With the portions outside the CDR3 filled from the reference TRBV15 and TRBJ1-5 genes, the complete variable region becomes DAMVIQNPRYQVTQFGKPVTLSCSQTLNHNVMYWYQQKSSQAPKLLFHYYDKDFNNEADTPDNFQSRRPNTSFCFLDIRSPGLGDTAMYLCATSRDGTGGQPQHFGDGTRLSIL.